The T cell receptor (beta chain) described here comes from a study of blood T cells in healthy people across ages. Study-wide points: Age showed a roughly linear inverse relationship with TCR beta diversity per million T cells. Diversity was higher, and naive CD4+ cells more numerous, in long-lived donors than in aged donors.

Then a second PCR, running about 6 to 12 cycles, was carried out with a sample-barcoded 5' primer and a J-beta primer mix. A template-switch adaptor with 12 random nucleotides tagged each cDNA molecule. TCRdb recomputed calls from the 5' RACE reads with MiXCR, one row per CDR3 protein. The data hold roughly 2 million distinct CDR3 sequences, with 40% to 55% observed a single time. The V and J ends lost 5 bases and 5 bases, in that order; junction bases with no gene match: 11. The CDR3 sequence is 16 residues long. Germline CDR1 reads SGHVS; CDR2 reads FNYEAQ. RNA extraction gave at least 5 micrograms of total RNA per sample. Details on this clonotype: Its target is unknown.

The TCR sequence derives from a middle-aged woman in good health. Source material: blood. The chain links TRBV7-6 to TRBJ2-5; 10 nucleotides line up with TRBD1. The CDR3 protein is CASSLFPGQGRETQYF. The CDR3 nucleotides read TGTGCCAGCAGCCTATTCCCGGGACAGGGGAGGGAGACCCAGTACTTC.